Listed here are 21 T cell receptor beta chains from one sample, sequenced in a study of Ad26.COV2.S vaccination and SARS-CoV-2 variants. The method was immunoSEQ multiplex PCR; TCRdb's version includes in-frame clones alone and lacks a portion of them. The sample includes roughly 300,000 clones, 75% to 90% seen only once; the top ten take approximately 12%. Treatment in this sample: some 20 received Ad26.COV2.S at low or high dose, single or two shots; about 5 received placebo; per-sample allocation not given. Sampling occurred on day 63 after the first vaccine or placebo injection. The sample consisted of peripheral blood, taken in a trial of Ad26.COV2.S vaccine versus placebo. The receptors come from a person between 18 and 60 years old who received the Ad26.COV2.S COVID-19 vaccine or a placebo.

The DNA of the CDR3 is TGTGCCAGCAGCGCCTTTAGCGGGAGCCCTTCGGATGAGCAGTTCTTC. Its translation: CASSAFSGSPSDEQFF. The chain has TRBV9 and TRBJ2-1, with 9 positions matching TRBD2. Germline CDR1 and CDR2: SGDLS and YYNGEE. The CDR3 runs 16 residues. V lost 3 bases, J lost 8 bases, and 12 bases stayed unmatched.

The rearrangement uses TRBV4-3 and TRBJ1-2, with a tentative D call TRBD1 (5 bases). Germline loops: CDR1 LGHNA, CDR2 YSLEER. The V gene lost 2 bases and the J gene lost 6 bases, with 19 bases spanning the gap. The CDR3 contains 16 residues. In nucleotides, the CDR3 is TGCGCCAGCAGCCAACATGGGGGGGAGAAGAGGCATGGCTACACCTTC. This encodes CASSQHGGEKRHGYTF.

The rearrangement uses TRBV6-6 and TRBJ1-1; perhaps TRBD1 as D (5 bases). V was pared by 0 bases and J by 1 base, with 9 bases between. Germline CDR1 MNHNY, CDR2 SVGAGI (reference sequence). This CDR3 has 15 residues. CDR3 sequence: CASSYSLDKNTEAFF. In nucleotides, the CDR3 is TGTGCCAGCAGTTACTCCCTGGACAAGAACACTGAAGCTTTCTTT.

The J gene is TRBJ2-7, the V gene TRBV7-9; D is perhaps TRBD2 (5 bases). V was clipped by 0 bases and J by 0 bases, with 12 bases between them. The CDR3 loop spans 16 amino acids. The germline V gene has CDR1 SEHNR and CDR2 FQNEAQ (reference sequence). The CDR3 nucleotides read TGTGCCAGCAGCTTAGCTACAGCGGTCCACTCCTACGAGCAGTACTTC. This sequence encodes CASSLATAVHSYEQYF.

This clone has a single count. The chain joins TRBV9 to TRBJ2-2; 7 bases fit TRBD1. This CDR3 spans 16 amino acids. Trimming cost V 1 base and J 0 bases; bases outside gene matches: 3. CDR1 SGDLS and CDR2 YYNGEE come from the germline V gene. Here the CDR3 reads CASSVTGQANTGELFF. The CDR3 DNA reads TGTGCCAGCAGCGTAACAGGACAGGCGAACACCGGGGAGCTGTTTTTT.

The rearrangement uses TRBV5-4 and TRBJ2-5; TRBD1 aligns across 7 bases. Germline CDR1 reads SGHNT; CDR2 reads YYREEE (reference sequence). Unmatched junction bases numbered 3, after V lost 8 bases and J lost 5 bases. CDR3 length: 11 residues. CDR3 DNA sequence: TGTGCCAGGACAGGGCGGGAGACCCAGTACTTC. Encoded protein: CARTGRETQYF.

The chain has TRBV7-2 and TRBJ2-1; unclear D gene. Trimming stripped 1 base from V and 3 bases from J, with 7 bases between. The germline CDR1 and CDR2 sequences are SGHTA and FQGNSA. This CDR3 comprises 14 residues. The CDR3 nucleotides read TGTGCCAGCAGCTTAGGGAGTAGCTACAATGAGCAGTTCTTC. It yields the protein CASSLGSSYNEQFF.

The table lists this clone with a count of one. The chain links TRBV7-9 to TRBJ2-5, with TRBD2 identical over 7 bases. The CDR3 runs 16 residues. CDR1 and CDR2 from the germline V gene are SEHNR and FQNEAQ (reference sequence). With V trimmed by 1 base and J by 7 bases, 12 bases remained unmatched. CDR3 coding DNA: TGTGCCAGCAGCTTAGTGCTATGGGGGAGGGCCGTGACCCAGTACTTC. The encoded protein is CASSLVLWGRAVTQYF.

This rearrangement joins TRBV27 to TRBJ2-1, with TRBD1 identical over 7 bases. Germline CDR1 reads MNHEY; CDR2 reads SMNVEV (reference sequence). The J segment lost 3 bases and the V segment lost 10 bases, leaving 12 bases of the junction unmatched. CDR3 length: 15 amino acids. CDR3 DNA: TGTGCCACTAAAACAGAGGGGGCGGGCTACAATGAGCAGTTCTTC. Translation: CATKTEGAGYNEQFF.

V and J are TRBV19 and TRBJ1-1; D not certain. Trimming removed 1 base at V and 0 bases at J, with 9 bases between. CDR1 is LNHDA and CDR2 is SQIVND in the germline V gene (reference sequence). CDR3 length equals 15 residues. CDR3 nucleotide sequence: TGTGCCAGTAGTATAGCCGTAAGGGTGAACACTGAAGCTTTCTTT. Translating it yields CASSIAVRVNTEAFF.

The chain is built from TRBV7-3 and TRBJ1-6, with 7 bases matching TRBD1. The ends lost 5 bases at V and 4 bases at J; junction bases unmatched: 2. The CDR3 consists of 14 residues. Germline loops: CDR1 SGHTA, CDR2 FQGTGA. CDR3 in DNA: TGTGCCAGCAGCCGGGACAGTTATAATTCACCCCTCCACTTT. Translation: CASSRDSYNSPLHF. The variable domain in full, with the rest retrieved from reference TRBV7-3 and TRBJ1-6, is GAGVSQTPSNKVTEKGKYVELRCDPISGHTALYWYRQSLGQGPEFLIYFQGTGAADDSGLPNDRFFAVRPEGSVSTLKIQRTERGDSAVYLCASSRDSYNSPLHFGNGTRLTVT.

J is TRBJ1-1 and V is TRBV9; D not certain. V was cut by 0 bases and J by 1 base, with 16 bases left in between. CDR3 length equals 17 residues. Germline CDR1 SGDLS, CDR2 YYNGEE. The CDR3 nucleotides read TGTGCCAGCAGCGTAGGGCCCCTGAACCCGGGGAACACTGAAGCTTTCTTT. Its translation: CASSVGPLNPGNTEAFF.

This chain links TRBV5-1 with TRBJ2-5; tentative D call: TRBD2 (6 bases). Between the trimmed V and J ends, which lost 2 bases and 2 bases, there was a span of 13 bases. The CDR3 loop spans 15 amino acids. CDR1 SGHRS and CDR2 YFSETQ come from the germline V gene. CDR3 loop: CASSFGARGQETQYF. The CDR3 region has the DNA TGCGCCAGCAGCTTCGGGGCGCGGGGTCAAGAGACCCAGTACTTC. Filled out from reference TRBV5-1 and TRBJ2-5, the complete variable domain reads KAGVTQTPRYLIKTRGQQVTLSCSPISGHRSVSWYQQTPGQGLQFLFEYFSETQRNKGNFPGRFSGRQFSNSRSEMNVSTLELGDSALYLCASSFGARGQETQYFGPGTRLLVL.

V usage is TRBV7-2 and J usage is TRBJ2-2, with no clear D. From germline, CDR1 is SGHTA and CDR2 FQGNSA. The CDR3 is 17 residues long. The ends were cut back, 4 bases at V and 1 base at J, with 16 bases in the middle. CDR3 DNA: TGTGCCAGCAGCTCGCGTTGGGCTAGAGGGAACACCGGGGAGCTGTTTTTT. Its protein product is CASSSRWARGNTGELFF.

V usage is TRBV6-1 and J usage is TRBJ2-7; 8 nucleotides line up with TRBD2. In germline, CDR1 is MNHNS, CDR2 SASEGT. This CDR3 comprises 14 residues. J was trimmed by 7 bases and V by 2 bases; bases with no gene match: 7. The CDR3 loop is CASSERLATREQYF. CDR3 bases: TGTGCCAGCAGTGAAAGACTAGCGACAAGGGAGCAGTACTTC.

This clone was observed a few times. The CDR3 nucleotides read TGTGCCAGCAGTCACTGGGGACAGCTGAATTCACCCCTCCACTTT. Encoded protein: CASSHWGQLNSPLHF. The chain is built from TRBV5-6 and TRBJ1-6; 7 nucleotides agree with TRBD1. Per germline, CDR1 SGHDT and CDR2 YYEEEE. This CDR3 is 15 amino acids long. V was pared by 5 bases and J by 7 bases, with 9 bases of the junction left unmatched.

This chain connects TRBV28 to TRBJ1-1; D is unresolved. V dropped 10 bases and J dropped 6 bases, with 12 bases sitting between them. Germline V gene lookup returns CDR1 MDHEN and CDR2 SYDVKM. This CDR3 has 11 residues. CDR3 in amino acids: CATYDGAEAFF. The CDR3 DNA reads TGTGCCACCTATGACGGGGCTGAAGCTTTCTTT.

V is TRBV5-1 and J is TRBJ1-1; D perhaps matches TRBD1 (5 bases). Deletions cut 4 bases from V and 3 bases from J, with 13 bases between. The CDR3 extends over 14 amino acids. The germline V gene encodes CDR1 SGHRS and CDR2 YFSETQ. The CDR3 region is CASSAGGVDTEAFF. The CDR3 DNA sequence: TGCGCCAGCAGCGCGGGGGGAGTGGACACTGAAGCTTTCTTT.

The chain links TRBV19 to TRBJ2-5, with 7 positions matching TRBD1. Trimming removed 6 bases from V and 0 bases from J; junction bases left unmatched: 10. Germline values: CDR1 LNHDA, CDR2 SQIVND (reference sequence). CDR3 length equals 16 residues. This CDR3 reads CASSLGTAVYQETQYF. CDR3 bases: TGTGCCAGTAGCCTGGGGACAGCCGTATACCAAGAGACCCAGTACTTC.

This chain connects TRBV28 to TRBJ2-5; D is perhaps TRBD1 or TRBD2 (5 bases each). The germline V gene has CDR1 MDHEN and CDR2 SYDVKM. This CDR3 is built from 18 residues. V was clipped by 4 bases and J by 7 bases, with 28 bases between them. This chain's CDR3 is CASSWTSGGRGMRGTQYF. DNA of the CDR3: TGTGCCAGCAGTTGGACCTCCGGTGGGAGAGGGATGAGGGGGACCCAGTACTTC.

This chain uses TRBV7-2 with TRBJ1-1, with 10 nucleotides matching TRBD1. Looked up from germline, CDR1 is SGHTA and CDR2 is FQGNSA. The CDR3 sequence is 16 residues long. Trimming cost V 5 bases and J 4 bases; bases outside gene matches: 10. The chain's CDR3 is CASSLQATGGITEAFF. The CDR3 coding sequence is TGTGCCAGCAGCCTCCAAGCGACAGGGGGCATCACTGAAGCTTTCTTT.